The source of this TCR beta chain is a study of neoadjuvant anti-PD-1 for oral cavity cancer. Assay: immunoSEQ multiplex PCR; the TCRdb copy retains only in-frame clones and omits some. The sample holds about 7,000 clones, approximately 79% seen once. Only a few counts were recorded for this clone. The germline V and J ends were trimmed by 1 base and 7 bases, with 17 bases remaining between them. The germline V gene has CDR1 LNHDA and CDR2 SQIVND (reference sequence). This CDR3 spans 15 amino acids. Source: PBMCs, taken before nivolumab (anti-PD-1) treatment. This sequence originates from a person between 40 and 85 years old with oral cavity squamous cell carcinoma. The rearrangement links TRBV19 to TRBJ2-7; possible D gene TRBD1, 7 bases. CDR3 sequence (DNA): TGTGCCAGTAGTATAGGGAGGGGGCTGCTCGGAGAGCAGTACTTC. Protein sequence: CASSIGRGLLGEQYF.